These 18 T cell receptor beta chains came from one sample sequenced in a study of blood T cell repertoires in COVID-19. Assay used: immunoSEQ multiplex PCR; TCRdb lists only in-frame clones, some missing. The sample has tens of thousands of clones; about 80% are singletons. Sequencing was done on a sample of peripheral blood. These TCRs come from a man aged 65 to 85 with acute or convalescent COVID-19.

The rearrangement joins TRBV11-2 to TRBJ1-1; D unresolved. Germline V gene lookup returns CDR1 SGHAT and CDR2 FQNNGV. The V end was cut by 0 bases, the J end by 6 bases, with 8 bases between. There are 13 residues in the CDR3. CDR3 DNA: TGTGCCAGCAGCTTAGACCCTAGCTCTGAAGCTTTCTTT. This sequence encodes CASSLDPSSEAFF.

This clone came up a few times. DNA of the CDR3: TGTGCCACCAAACAGGAGATCAATCAGCCCCAGCATTTT. Its protein product is CATKQEINQPQHF. The chain has TRBV10-3 and TRBJ1-5, with D possibly being TRBD1 (5 bases). Germline V gene lookup returns CDR1 ENHRY and CDR2 SYGVKD. The CDR3 contains 13 residues. V was shortened by 10 bases and J by 3 bases, with 13 bases between the two germline ends.

V usage is TRBV6-5 and J usage is TRBJ1-1, with D maybe TRBD1 (6 bases). Germline CDR1 reads MNHEY; CDR2 reads SVGAGI. The ends were cut back, 6 bases at V and 10 bases at J, with 15 bases in the middle. The CDR3 covers 12 residues. In DNA, the CDR3 is TGTGCCAGCAGCCGCCTGGGGGCTGGAGCTTTCTTT. As protein: CASSRLGAGAFF.

The chain couples TRBV19 to TRBJ2-1; D not resolved. The CDR3 has 15 residues. Trimming removed 1 base from V and 2 bases from J, with 9 bases in between. Germline CDR1 and CDR2: LNHDA and SQIVND (reference sequence). CDR3 nucleotide sequence: TGTGCCAGTAGTATAGCTGACACGACCTACAATGAGCAGTTCTTC. Amino acids: CASSIADTTYNEQFF.

This clone was counted a single time. V and J are TRBV5-5 and TRBJ1-5, with a tentative D call TRBD1 (6 bases). CDR1 and CDR2 (germline): SGHKS, YYEKEE (reference sequence). V was trimmed by 4 bases and J by 0 bases, leaving 8 bases between them. The CDR3 totals 14 residues. This CDR3 is CASSRTDSNQPQHF. CDR3 nucleotides: TGTGCCAGCAGCCGGACAGATAGCAATCAGCCCCAGCATTTT.

This rearrangement joins TRBV10-3 to TRBJ2-5; 8 positions agree with TRBD2. The germline CDR1 and CDR2 sequences are ENHRY and SYGVKD. The CDR3 is made up of 15 amino acids. V trimming: 4 bases; J trimming: 5 bases; junction bases outside the gene matches: 9. CDR3 sequence: CAISGTSGGGETQYF. CDR3 in DNA: TGTGCCATCAGTGGTACGAGCGGGGGAGGGGAGACCCAGTACTTC.

V is TRBV27 and J is TRBJ1-6, with D unresolved. The V gene lost 5 bases and the J gene lost 7 bases, with 15 bases spanning the gap. CDR1 MNHEY and CDR2 SMNVEV come from the germline V gene (reference sequence). This CDR3 has 15 amino acids. CDR3 protein: CASSTLWAGNSPLHF. Written as DNA, the CDR3 is TGTGCCAGCAGTACCTTATGGGCGGGGAATTCACCCCTCCACTTT.

The chain uses TRBV6-5 and TRBJ1-1; TRBD1 matches 7 bases. V shed 5 bases, J shed 0 bases, and the junction held 6 bases outside the gene matches. Germline V gene sequence: CDR1 MNHEY, CDR2 SVGAGI. The CDR3 is made up of 15 amino acids. The CDR3, as DNA: TGTGCCAGCAGTAAACAGGGGTCTATGAACACTGAAGCTTTCTTT. Amino acids: CASSKQGSMNTEAFF.

In nucleotides, the CDR3 is TGTGCCAGCAGCGCACGAGCGGATGGGCACCACTACGAGCAGTACTTC. Translated, it gives CASSARADGHHYEQYF. This chain links TRBV11-2 with TRBJ2-7; a possible D gene is TRBD2 (5 bases). Germline CDR1 reads SGHAT; CDR2 reads FQNNGV. V was pared by 5 bases and J by 3 bases, with 20 bases between. The CDR3 covers 16 residues.

In this sample, this clone is medium-sized (0.01 to 0.1%). This rearrangement joins TRBV4-3 to TRBJ1-1, with D possibly TRBD1 on 5 matching bases. Germline CDR1 LGHNA, CDR2 YSLEER. The length of the CDR3 is 15 residues. With 0 bases removed from V and 2 bases from J, the gap between germline ends came to 10 bases. The CDR3 loop is CASSQDTGTNTEAFF. In nucleotides, the CDR3 is TGCGCCAGCAGCCAAGATACAGGAACCAACACTGAAGCTTTCTTT.

V gene TRBV5-5 combines with J gene TRBJ1-5; D is possibly TRBD1 (6 bases). V was shortened by 4 bases and J by 5 bases, with 19 bases between the two germline ends. The germline CDR1 and CDR2 sequences are SGHKS and YYEKEE (reference sequence). The CDR3 loop spans 16 amino acids. The CDR3 sequence is CASSIQGRAVDQPQHF. CDR3 nucleotide sequence: TGTGCCAGCAGCATACAGGGCAGGGCTGTGGATCAGCCCCAGCATTTT.

The count of this clone is one. This chain uses TRBV28 with TRBJ2-5, with 8 bases fitting TRBD1. Germline V CDR1 and CDR2: MDHEN, SYDVKM. The CDR3 length is 17 residues. With V trimmed by 7 bases and J by 5 bases, 18 bases remained unmatched. The CDR3 DNA is TGTGCCAGCACCCTCGTGGAGAAGCGGACAGGGAAGGAGACCCAGTACTTC. Its protein product is CASTLVEKRTGKETQYF.

The chain has TRBV27 and TRBJ2-2; 8 nucleotides match TRBD1. The CDR3 runs 15 residues. Unmatched junction bases numbered 8, after V lost 3 bases and J lost 8 bases. Germline lookup yields CDR1 MNHEY and CDR2 SMNVEV (reference sequence). CDR3 loop: CASSLYDRGGGELFF. For the CDR3, the DNA is TGTGCCAGCAGTTTGTATGACAGGGGCGGAGGGGAGCTGTTTTTT.

CDR3 DNA: TGTGCCAGCAGCTCACTAGCGAACTCCTACAATGAGCAGTTCTTC. This codes for CASSSLANSYNEQFF. This chain uses TRBV7-8 with TRBJ2-1; TRBD2 agrees at 7 bases. The germline V gene has CDR1 SGHVS and CDR2 FQNEAQ. The V segment lost 4 bases and the J segment 0 bases; nucleotides outside the gene matches: 3. This CDR3 has 15 amino acids.

V usage is TRBV5-8 and J usage is TRBJ2-3; the D gene is possibly TRBD2 (5 bases). With 3 bases removed from V and 9 bases from J, the gap between germline ends came to 14 bases. CDR3 length: 13 amino acids. Germline values: CDR1 SGHTS, CDR2 YDEGEE. The CDR3 loop reads CASSSMTGSTQYF. The CDR3 DNA sequence: TGTGCCAGCAGCTCCATGACGGGGAGCACGCAGTATTTT.

The chain combines TRBV14 with TRBJ1-2; TRBD1 might be the D (5 bases). CDR1 and CDR2 (germline): SGHDN, FVKESK. The CDR3 runs 13 residues. V was pared by 0 bases and J by 5 bases, with 7 bases between. The CDR3 coding sequence is TGTGCCAGCAGCCAAGACAGGGTGTATGGCTACACCTTC. Its translation: CASSQDRVYGYTF. The whole variable domain, remainder taken from reference TRBV14 and TRBJ1-2, is EAGVTQFPSHSVIEKGQTVTLRCDPISGHDNLYWYRRVMGKEIKFLLHFVKESKQDESGMPNNRFLAERTGGTYSTLKVQPAELEDSGVYFCASSQDRVYGYTFGSGTRLTVV.

The chain is built from TRBV5-1 and TRBJ1-2, with a possible D match to TRBD1 (5 bases). Between the trimmed V and J ends, which lost 0 bases and 8 bases, there was a span of 8 bases. CDR1 SGHRS and CDR2 YFSETQ come from the germline V gene. There are 12 residues in the CDR3. In nucleotides, the CDR3 is TGCGCCAGCAGCTTGGCGGGGGACGGCTACACCTTC. This encodes CASSLAGDGYTF.

The V and J genes are TRBV24-1 and TRBJ2-3, with D unclear. The CDR3 extends over 13 amino acids. Trimming left V 0 bases short and J 7 bases short, with 7 bases between. The V gene's germline CDR1 is KGHDR and CDR2 SFDVKD. The CDR3 sequence: CATSDLTVNTQYF. CDR3 bases: TGTGCCACCAGTGATTTGACTGTTAATACGCAGTATTTT.